This record concerns one T cell receptor (beta chain) sequence. Its antigen is unidentified. This sample stems from a study of cytomegalovirus exposure and HLA in healthy donors. The length of the CDR3 is 14 residues. V gave up 6 bases and J gave up 5 bases; unmatched junction bases: 8. Germline CDR1 and CDR2: MNHEY and SMNVEV (reference sequence). Primers included in the PCR were 60 Vbeta and 13 Jbeta primers. In the authors' workflow: In a later analysis, roughly 11 million of 60 million to 80 million unique beta chains occurred in at least two donors. Libraries were prepared by immunoSEQ multiplex PCR; TCRdb keeps only in-frame clonotypes and omits some of them. Clonal size and the V and J genes are those of that table, whereas D and trimming came from the DNA. The sample holds 110,000 or so clones, 67% seen once. Healthy bone marrow donors made up the cohort. Notes on the study in general: In a later analysis, donors in an Asian-associated ancestry cluster reportedly had fewer N-insertions in productive TCRs than the cohort mean. Relative to equally common others, HLA-associated TCR beta chains showed greater clonal expansion in a later analysis.

The sample was PBMCs. The rearrangement uses TRBV27 and TRBJ2-5; TRBD1 matches 8 bases. The TCR sequence derives from a man in his late teens or twenties in good health and CMV-seropositive. The CDR3 reads CASSPRTGWETQYF. The CDR3 DNA sequence: TGTGCCAGCAGCCCTCGGACAGGGTGGGAGACCCAGTACTTC.